Listed here is a single TCR beta chain. There were at least 5.5 micrograms of total RNA extracted from every sample. A sample-barcoded 5' primer and a J-beta primer mix were used in a second PCR of roughly 7 to 11 cycles. Using its own MiXCR run on the 5' RACE reads, TCRdb lists one record per CDR3 protein. The sample holds about 1.4 million distinct CDR3 sequences, around 55% seen once. The data are from a study of blood T cells in healthy people across ages. The sample comprised blood. The TCR originated in a man aged 18 to 29 in good health.

CDR3: CASYRGSSCEQFF. The CDR3 DNA follows: TGTGCCAGCTACCGGGGGAGTTCATGTGAGCAGTTCTTC. The chain employs TRBV12-3 or TRBV12-4 and TRBJ2-1; D is perhaps TRBD2 (6 bases). The CDR3 is made up of 13 amino acids. Trimming shortened V by 8 bases and J by 9 bases, and 17 bases separated the two germline ends.